This T cell receptor (beta chain) was found in a study of blood T cells in healthy people across ages. Study context: Per every two T cells, about one barcoded beta molecule was captured by template switching.

A sample-barcoded 5' primer and a J-beta primer mix were used in a second PCR of about 7 to 12 cycles. TCRdb ran MiXCR on the 5' RACE reads and lists one entry per CDR3 protein. The repertoire holds roughly 1.9 million distinct CDR3 sequences, with around 40% as singletons. Study findings and constraints: Naive CD4+ cells and diversity were both higher in long-lived donors than in aged donors.

V shed 3 bases, J shed 1 base, and the junction held 8 bases outside the gene matches. From germline, CDR1 is DFQATT and CDR2 SNEGSKA (reference sequence). The CDR3 covers 17 residues. As to this clonotype: Antigen: not known.

The sample consisted of blood. This sequence joins TRBV20-1 and TRBJ1-5, with TRBD1 matching 11 bases. The receptor's source is a human donor in good health. CDR3 residues: CSASSGQGVWSNQPQHF. The CDR3 region has the DNA TGCAGTGCTAGTTCGGGACAGGGGGTTTGGAGCAATCAGCCCCAGCATTTT.